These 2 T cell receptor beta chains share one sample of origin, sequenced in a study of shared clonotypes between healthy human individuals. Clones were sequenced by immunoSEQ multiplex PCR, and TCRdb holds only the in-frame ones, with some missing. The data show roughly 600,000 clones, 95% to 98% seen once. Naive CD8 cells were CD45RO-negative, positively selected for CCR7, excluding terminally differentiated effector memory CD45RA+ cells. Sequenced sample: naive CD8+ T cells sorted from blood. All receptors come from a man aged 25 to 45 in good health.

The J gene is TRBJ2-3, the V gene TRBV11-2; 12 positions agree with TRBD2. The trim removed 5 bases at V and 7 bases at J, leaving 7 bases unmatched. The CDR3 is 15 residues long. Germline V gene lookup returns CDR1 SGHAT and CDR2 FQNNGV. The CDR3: CASSVASGRAHTQYF. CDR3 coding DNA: TGTGCCAGCAGCGTCGCTAGCGGGAGGGCACATACGCAGTATTTT.

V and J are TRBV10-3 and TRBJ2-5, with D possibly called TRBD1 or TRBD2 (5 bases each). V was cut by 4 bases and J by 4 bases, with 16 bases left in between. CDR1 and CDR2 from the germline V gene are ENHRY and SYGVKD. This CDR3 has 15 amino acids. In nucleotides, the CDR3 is TGTGCCATCAGTGCACCGGGACCCCAATCAGAGACCCAGTACTTC. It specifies CAISAPGPQSETQYF.